This T cell receptor beta chain came from a study of blood T cell repertoires in COVID-19. This CDR3 has 15 residues. V was clipped by 2 bases and J by 1 base; unmatched bases: 4. From germline, CDR1 is SGHRS and CDR2 YFSETQ. The repertoire was sequenced with immunoSEQ multiplex PCR; TCRdb's copy has only in-frame clones and lacks some. The sample consists of roughly 46,000 clones, roughly four fifths of them appearing once. V usage is TRBV5-1 and J usage is TRBJ2-3; 7 nucleotides line up with TRBD1. Specimen: peripheral blood. The clonotype originates from a man between 60 and 75 years old with active COVID-19. CDR3 sequence reads: CASSFRQGGTDTQYF. DNA of the CDR3: TGCGCCAGCAGCTTCCGACAGGGTGGCACAGATACGCAGTATTTT.